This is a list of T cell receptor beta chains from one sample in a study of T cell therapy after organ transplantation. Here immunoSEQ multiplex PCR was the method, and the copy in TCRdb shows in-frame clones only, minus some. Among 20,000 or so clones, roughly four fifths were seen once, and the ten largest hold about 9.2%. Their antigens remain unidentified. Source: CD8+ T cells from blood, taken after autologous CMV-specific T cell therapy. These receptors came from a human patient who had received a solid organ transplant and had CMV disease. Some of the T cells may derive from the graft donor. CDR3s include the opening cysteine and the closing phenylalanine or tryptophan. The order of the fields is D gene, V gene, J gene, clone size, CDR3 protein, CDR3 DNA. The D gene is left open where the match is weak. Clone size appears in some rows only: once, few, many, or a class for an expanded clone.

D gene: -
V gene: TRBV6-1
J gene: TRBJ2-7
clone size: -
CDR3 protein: CASSFGYEQYF
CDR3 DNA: TGTGCCAGCAGTTTCGGATACGAGCAGTACTTC

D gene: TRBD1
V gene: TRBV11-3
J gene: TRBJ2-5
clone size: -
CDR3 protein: CASSPDRGETQYF
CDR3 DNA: TGTGCCAGCAGCCCCGACAGGGGAGAGACCCAGTACTTC

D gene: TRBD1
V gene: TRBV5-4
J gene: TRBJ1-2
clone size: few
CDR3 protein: CASSLEMGQGTYGYTF
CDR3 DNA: TGTGCCAGCAGCTTGGAAATGGGACAGGGGACCTATGGCTACACCTTC

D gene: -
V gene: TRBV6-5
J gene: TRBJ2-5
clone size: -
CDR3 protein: CASSYSIGEGTQYF
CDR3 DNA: TGTGCCAGCAGTTACTCGATTGGGGAAGGGACCCAGTACTTC

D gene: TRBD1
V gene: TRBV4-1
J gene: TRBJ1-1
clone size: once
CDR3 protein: CASSQDGTLTGLPEAFF
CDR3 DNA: TGCGCCAGCAGCCAAGATGGGACCCTGACAGGGCTCCCTGAAGCTTTCTTT

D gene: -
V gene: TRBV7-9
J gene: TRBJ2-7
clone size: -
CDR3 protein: CASSPRSSYEQYF
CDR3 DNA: TGTGCCAGCAGCCCGAGGAGCTCCTACGAGCAGTACTTC

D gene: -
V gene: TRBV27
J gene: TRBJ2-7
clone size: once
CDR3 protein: CASSPGTYSSEQYF
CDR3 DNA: TGTGCCAGCAGCCCAGGGACTTACTCATCTGAGCAGTACTTC

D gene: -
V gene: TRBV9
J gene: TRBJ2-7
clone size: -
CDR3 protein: CASSLEDSSHEQYF
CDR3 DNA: TGTGCCAGCAGCCTCGAGGACAGTAGCCACGAGCAGTACTTC

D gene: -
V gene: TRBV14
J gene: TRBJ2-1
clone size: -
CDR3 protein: CASTPSPGNEQFF
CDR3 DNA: TGTGCCAGCACTCCTTCCCCAGGCAATGAGCAGTTCTTC

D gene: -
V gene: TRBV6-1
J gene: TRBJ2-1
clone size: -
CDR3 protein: CASSYPEQFF
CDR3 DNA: TGTGCCAGCAGTTACCCTGAGCAGTTCTTC

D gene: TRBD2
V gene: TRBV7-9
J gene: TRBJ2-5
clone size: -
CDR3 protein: CASSRQTVAGGETQYF
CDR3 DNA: TGTGCCAGCAGCAGACAAACGGTAGCGGGCGGAGAGACCCAGTACTTC

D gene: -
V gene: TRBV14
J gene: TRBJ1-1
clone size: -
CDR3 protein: CASSQVIHTEAFF
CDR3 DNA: TGTGCCAGCAGCCAAGTGATCCACACTGAAGCTTTCTTT

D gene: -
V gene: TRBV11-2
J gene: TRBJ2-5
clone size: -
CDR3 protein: CASSFRDGKETQYF
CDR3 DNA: TGTGCCAGCAGCTTCCGGGACGGGAAAGAGACCCAGTACTTC

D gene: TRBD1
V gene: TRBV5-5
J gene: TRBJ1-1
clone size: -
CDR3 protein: CASSFSGGSAEAFF
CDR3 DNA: TGTGCCAGCAGCTTCTCAGGGGGTAGCGCTGAAGCTTTCTTT

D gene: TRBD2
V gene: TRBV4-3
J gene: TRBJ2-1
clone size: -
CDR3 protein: CASSQASGGHHNEQFF
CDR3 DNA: TGCGCCAGCAGCCAAGCTAGCGGGGGGCACCACAATGAGCAGTTCTTC